Each of the 17 T cell receptor beta chains below was sequenced from the same sample in a study of T cells after yellow fever vaccination. From the 5' RACE reads, TCRdb called clonotypes with MiXCR, one entry per CDR3 protein. The sample has about 630,000 distinct CDR3 sequences; approximately 13% are singletons. The sequencing used PBMCs, collected on the day of the yellow fever booster vaccination. Receptor source: a man younger than 40 who received the YFV17D yellow fever vaccine.

This clonotype has more than one count but fewer than ten. The gene calls are TRBV7-2 and TRBJ2-7; TRBD2 might be the D (5 bases). V dropped 4 bases and J dropped 2 bases, with 12 bases sitting between them. The CDR3 loop spans 14 amino acids. Germline CDR1 reads SGHTA; CDR2 reads FQGNSA. The CDR3 sequence: CASSSSGGAYEQYF. In nucleotides, the CDR3 is TGTGCCAGCAGCTCAAGCGGTGGCGCCTACGAGCAGTACTTC.

This clonotype was recorded many times. J is TRBJ2-2 and V is TRBV12-3 or TRBV12-4; TRBD1 matches 7 bases. This CDR3 region has 15 residues. The junction had 11 bases not matched to a gene; V was cut back by 10 bases and J by 3 bases. CDR3 in amino acids: CAIPPRQGYTGELFF. For the CDR3, the DNA is TGTGCCATCCCGCCTCGACAGGGCTACACCGGGGAGCTGTTTTTT.

The rearrangement links TRBV7-2 to TRBJ2-7; D gene unclear. The V end lost 1 base, the J end lost 3 bases, and 10 bases lay between the germline ends. The CDR3 extends over 14 amino acids. CDR1 and CDR2 from the germline V gene are SGHTA and FQGNSA. CDR3 sequence: CASSLETLNYEQYF. In nucleotides, the CDR3 is TGTGCCAGCAGCTTAGAGACACTCAACTACGAGCAGTACTTC. The complete variable domain, with remaining parts taken from reference TRBV7-2 and TRBJ2-7, reads GAGVSQSPSNKVTEKGKDVELRCDPISGHTALYWYRQSLGQGLEFLIYFQGNSAPDKSGLPSDRFSAERTGGSVSTLTIQRTQQEDSAVYLCASSLETLNYEQYFGPGTRLTVT.

This clonotype was detected a few times. The genes are TRBV6-5 and TRBJ2-6; D is unclear. V was cut by 0 bases and J by 2 bases, with 5 bases left in between. CDR3 length equals 15 residues. The germline V gene has CDR1 MNHEY and CDR2 SVGAGI. The CDR3 loop reads CASSYSPPGANVLTF. For the CDR3, the DNA is TGTGCCAGCAGTTACTCGCCCCCTGGGGCCAACGTCCTGACTTTC.

The chain joins TRBV3-1 to TRBJ2-2; 8 bases fit TRBD1. After removal of 4 bases from V and 0 bases from J, the junction contained 4 bases not matched to a gene. Germline CDR1 is LGHDT and CDR2 is YNNKEL (reference sequence). The CDR3 totals 16 residues. The CDR3 spells CASSRRDRTNTGELFF. The CDR3 nucleotides are TGTGCCAGCAGCCGCCGGGACAGGACGAACACCGGGGAGCTGTTTTTT. Using reference TRBV3-1 and TRBJ2-2 for the parts outside the CDR3, the full variable domain is DTAVSQTPKYLVTQMGNDKSIKCEQNLGHDTMYWYKQDSKKFLKIMFSYNNKELIINETVPNRFSPKSPDKAHLNLHINSLELGDSAVYFCASSRRDRTNTGELFFGEGSRLTVL.

This clonotype came up a few times. The chain uses TRBV27 and TRBJ2-1; D gene unclear. The CDR3 runs to 13 residues. From germline, CDR1 is MNHEY and CDR2 SMNVEV (reference sequence). V was clipped by 3 bases and J by 7 bases, with 10 bases between them. The DNA of the CDR3 is TGTGCCAGCAGTTTCCCCCCAGGAAATGAGCAGTTCTTC. It codes for CASSFPPGNEQFF.

V is TRBV20-1 and J is TRBJ2-7, with TRBD1 identical over 9 bases. CDR1 is DFQATT and CDR2 is SNEGSKA in the germline V gene (reference sequence). The CDR3 covers 15 residues. V shed 1 base, J shed 5 bases, and the junction held 9 bases outside the gene matches. CDR3 sequence reads: CSARVPGTGIHEQYF. The CDR3, as DNA: TGCAGTGCTAGAGTTCCGGGGACAGGGATCCACGAGCAGTACTTC.

This clonotype occurred many times. The chain uses TRBV7-9 and TRBJ2-7; D uncertain. CDR1 is SEHNR and CDR2 is FQNEAQ in the germline V gene (reference sequence). Trimming shortened V by 1 base and J by 3 bases, and 7 bases separated the two germline ends. The CDR3 is 13 residues long. CDR3 sequence (DNA): TGTGCCAGCAGCTTAGTTTCGAACTACGAGCAGTACTTC. It is translated as CASSLVSNYEQYF.

Details on this clonotype: The junction differs from germline at one of its ends, possibly a read error. CDR3 protein: CGSSLTVSDEQYF. Written as DNA, the CDR3 is TGTGGCAGCAGTCTGACAGTCTCCGACGAGCAGTACTTC. This sequence joins TRBV12-3 or TRBV12-4 and TRBJ2-7; D may be TRBD1 (5 bases). This CDR3 contains 13 residues.

This clonotype was seen more than once but under ten times. V and J are TRBV12-3 or TRBV12-4 and TRBJ1-5; D is unresolved. V was cut by 9 bases and J by 3 bases, with 12 bases left in between. The CDR3 extends over 13 amino acids. The CDR3 loop reads CASSGPLNQPQHF. In DNA form, the CDR3 reads TGTGCCAGTAGTGGGCCCCTCAATCAGCCCCAGCATTTT.

The chain recombines TRBV14 with TRBJ2-2; 10 positions agree with TRBD2. The germline V gene encodes CDR1 SGHDN and CDR2 FVKESK. This CDR3 contains 16 residues. Trimming cost V 4 bases and J 5 bases; bases outside gene matches: 7. CDR3 sequence (DNA): TGTGCCAGCAGCCCTTTAGCGGGAGGACCAACCGGGGAGCTGTTTTTT. Its translation is CASSPLAGGPTGELFF.

The rearrangement joins TRBV3-1 to TRBJ2-1; 7 nucleotides agree with TRBD2. Per germline, CDR1 LGHDT and CDR2 YNNKEL (reference sequence). CDR3 length: 15 residues. The trim removed 3 bases at V and 6 bases at J, leaving 8 bases unmatched. CDR3 bases: TGTGCCAGCAGCCATAAGCGGGACCCCTCCAATGAGCAGTTCTTC. Translated: CASSHKRDPSNEQFF.

This clonotype was seen a single time. It may be a read error: a sequence one base away is much more abundant. The chain couples TRBV3-1 to TRBJ2-2, with D maybe TRBD1 (6 bases). The V and J ends lost 5 bases and 3 bases respectively, with 10 bases between them. The germline V gene encodes CDR1 LGHDT and CDR2 YNNKEL (reference sequence). CDR3 length: 14 residues. The CDR3 coding sequence is TGTGCCAGCAGCTTCGGACAGTACACCGGGGAGCTGTTTTTT. Protein product: CASSFGQYTGELFF.

The V and J genes are TRBV29-1 and TRBJ2-1; TRBD2 is a possible D gene (6 bases). The CDR3 covers 15 residues. V dropped 4 bases and J dropped 9 bases, with 22 bases sitting between them. CDR1 and CDR2 from the germline V gene are SQVTM and ANQGSEA. The DNA for the CDR3 is TGCAGCGTTGGAGGCAGGACTACCTCCCACCGTGAGCAGTTCTTC. Translated, it gives CSVGGRTTSHREQFF.

On this clonotype: The conserved phenylalanine or tryptophan normally closing the CDR3 is absent here, so this likely arose from a read error. The CDR3 here is CASSPGPTATEAFL. CDR3 bases: TGTGCCAGCTCACCGGGACCCACCGCCACTGAAGCTTTCCTT. The chain uses TRBV18 and TRBJ1-1; weak D call: TRBD1 (5 bases). The CDR3 loop spans 14 amino acids. Between the trimmed V and J ends, which lost 3 bases and 4 bases, there was a span of 12 bases. The V gene's germline CDR1 is KGHSH and CDR2 LQKENI.

The gene calls are TRBV20-1 and TRBJ2-2; D not certain. The germline V and J ends were trimmed by 3 bases and 7 bases, with 15 bases remaining between them. This CDR3 is 14 amino acids long. CDR1 and CDR2 (germline): DFQATT, SNEGSKA (reference sequence). The CDR3 nucleotides are TGCAGTGCTAGTCCAACCTCGTATGGCGGGGAGCTGTTTTTT. Protein product: CSASPTSYGGELFF.

This rearrangement joins TRBV7-3 to TRBJ2-1; 9 positions match TRBD2. Germline CDR1 reads SGHTA; CDR2 reads FQGTGA. After removal of 3 bases from V and 10 bases from J, the junction contained 13 bases not matched to a gene. The CDR3 length is 16 residues. The CDR3 region is CASSLQSGRFVEEQFF. The CDR3 bases are TGTGCCAGCAGCTTGCAGAGCGGGAGGTTCGTCGAGGAGCAGTTCTTC.